The 31 T cell receptor beta chains reported below all come from one sample, sequenced in a study of blood T cell repertoires in COVID-19. Assay: immunoSEQ multiplex PCR; the TCRdb copy retains only in-frame clones and omits some. Among over 150,000 clones listed, less than 95% were seen once. Sequenced material: peripheral blood. The receptors come from a man aged 45-60 years with acute or convalescent COVID-19.

The sample holds one count of this clone. The genes are TRBV10-3 and TRBJ2-7; TRBD2 matches at 8 bases. Germline V gene lookup returns CDR1 ENHRY and CDR2 SYGVKD. V lost 0 bases to trimming and J lost 0 bases; unmatched junction nucleotides: 4. This CDR3 region has 16 residues. The CDR3 loop reads CAISESNSGASYEQYF. In DNA, the CDR3 is TGTGCCATCAGTGAGTCGAATAGCGGGGCCTCCTACGAGCAGTACTTC.

V and J are TRBV5-1 and TRBJ2-2; D is unclear. V lost 5 bases to trimming and J lost 2 bases, with 13 bases between them. The CDR3 consists of 15 residues. The germline CDR1 and CDR2 sequences are SGHRS and YFSETQ. DNA of the CDR3: TGCGCCAGCAGTGAGAATACAGTTAACACCGGGGAGCTGTTTTTT. It codes for CASSENTVNTGELFF.

The chain employs TRBV10-3 and TRBJ2-3; 10 nucleotides align to TRBD1. The germline gives CDR1 ENHRY, CDR2 SYGVKD. The V segment lost 4 bases and the J segment 4 bases; nucleotides outside the gene matches: 2. The CDR3 is made up of 14 amino acids. The DNA for the CDR3 is TGTGCCATCAGTGGTGGACAGGGGGCAGATACGCAGTATTTT. This gives the protein CAISGGQGADTQYF.

Regarding this clone: This same CDR3 is encoded by further DNA sequences in the sample. The J gene is TRBJ1-2, the V gene TRBV28; no firm D call. Looked up from germline, CDR1 is MDHEN and CDR2 is SYDVKM. V was pared by 3 bases and J by 2 bases, with 7 bases between. The CDR3 is 13 amino acids. CDR3 DNA: TGTGCCAGCAGTTTTGGGCAGAACTATGGCTACACCTTC. As protein: CASSFGQNYGYTF.

This clone was recorded once. The chain carries TRBV2 and TRBJ1-2; 8 bases are a match to TRBD1. CDR1 and CDR2 from the germline V gene are SNHLY and FYNNEI. Germline trimming cut 4 bases from V and 4 bases from J; bases unmatched to any gene: 5. CDR3 length equals 14 residues. CDR3 sequence reads: CASSAGQAVYGYTF. The DNA for the CDR3 is TGTGCCAGCAGTGCGGGACAGGCCGTCTATGGCTACACCTTC.

This chain connects TRBV18 to TRBJ2-5; TRBD2 matches at 11 bases. CDR3 size: 16 residues. V was pared by 3 bases and J by 5 bases, with 8 bases of the junction left unmatched. CDR1 is KGHSH and CDR2 is LQKENI in the germline V gene. This chain's CDR3 is CASSPVAGGPRETQYF. The DNA for the CDR3 is TGTGCCAGCTCACCGGTAGCGGGGGGGCCCAGGGAGACCCAGTACTTC.

The gene calls are TRBV12-5 and TRBJ2-5; 12 bases are shared with TRBD1. Per germline, CDR1 LGHNT and CDR2 FRNRAP. This CDR3 is 15 amino acids long. V gave up 5 bases and J gave up 5 bases; unmatched junction bases: 6. CDR3 in DNA: TGTGCTAGTGGTGGGGACAGGGGGCATCATGAGACCCAGTACTTC. As protein: CASGGDRGHHETQYF. Drawing the rest from reference TRBV12-5 and TRBJ2-5, the complete variable domain is DARVTQTPRHKVTEMGQEVTMRCQPILGHNTVFWYRQTMMQGLELLAYFRNRAPLDDSGMPKDRFSAEMPDATLATLKIQPSEPRDSAVYFCASGGDRGHHETQYFGPGTRLLVL.

The rearrangement joins TRBV30 to TRBJ2-1; TRBD2 aligns across 13 bases. Germline assignment: CDR1 GTSNPN and CDR2 SVGIG (reference sequence). V shed 2 bases and J 0 bases; nucleotides not matched to a gene: 13. The CDR3 consists of 20 residues. The CDR3 bases are TGTGCCTGGAGTCCCTCACCGACTAGCGGGAGGACTGGCTCCTACAATGAGCAGTTCTTC. Encoded protein: CAWSPSPTSGRTGSYNEQFF.

The chain is built from TRBV27 and TRBJ1-1; TRBD1 might be the D (6 bases). Germline CDR1 is MNHEY and CDR2 is SMNVEV (reference sequence). Deletions cut 6 bases from V and 9 bases from J, with 17 bases between. This CDR3 is 13 amino acids long. CDR3 amino acids: CASRGAARGKAFF. CDR3 DNA: TGTGCCAGCAGGGGGGCCGCGAGGGGCAAAGCTTTCTTT.

This sequence joins TRBV5-4 and TRBJ1-3, with 8 nucleotides matching TRBD1. J was trimmed by 4 bases and V by 4 bases; bases with no gene match: 4. The CDR3 runs to 14 residues. Looked up from germline, CDR1 is SGHNT and CDR2 is YYREEE (reference sequence). Written as DNA, the CDR3 is TGTGCCAGCAGCCCGACAGGGGCCGGAAACACCATATATTTT. Its protein product is CASSPTGAGNTIYF.

The rearrangement links TRBV18 to TRBJ1-1, with 7 nucleotides matching TRBD1. Germline CDR1 reads KGHSH; CDR2 reads LQKENI. Trimming cost V 1 base and J 5 bases; bases outside gene matches: 4. This CDR3 contains 14 residues. CDR3 bases: TGTGCCAGCTCACCACAGGGGGCAGAGACTGAAGCTTTCTTT. Translating gives CASSPQGAETEAFF.

The chain employs TRBV3-1 (or the pseudogene TRBV3-2) and TRBJ2-4; 8 positions match TRBD2. CDR1 and CDR2 from the germline V gene are LGHDT and YNNKEL (reference sequence). The CDR3 is 14 residues long. With V trimmed by 5 bases and J by 7 bases, 7 bases remained unmatched. The CDR3 here is CASSFRTSKNIQYF. CDR3 nucleotide sequence: TGTGCCAGCAGCTTCCGGACTAGCAAGAACATTCAGTACTTC.

This clone was counted between two and nine times. The chain joins TRBV7-2 to TRBJ1-6; D is undetermined. V lost 1 base to trimming and J lost 7 bases, with 5 bases between them. Looked up from germline, CDR1 is SGHTA and CDR2 is FQGNSA. This CDR3 region has 13 residues. The CDR3 loop is CASSLVANSPLHF. CDR3 sequence (DNA): TGTGCCAGCAGCTTAGTGGCAAATTCACCCCTCCACTTT.

The chain combines TRBV10-2 with TRBJ1-2, with 9 nucleotides matching TRBD1. CDR3 length: 16 amino acids. V lost 4 bases and J lost 6; bases outside the gene matches: 12. CDR1 is WSHSY, CDR2 SAAADI, per germline. The DNA of the CDR3 is TGCGCCAGCAGTGGACGGTCGGGACAGGGAGAGGATGGCTACACCTTC. Translation: CASSGRSGQGEDGYTF.

This sequence joins TRBV2 and TRBJ2-3; the D is unclear. The CDR3 is 15 amino acids. Trimming left V 4 bases short and J 4 bases short, with 15 bases between. Germline CDR1 SNHLY, CDR2 FYNNEI. The CDR3 DNA follows: TGTGCCAGCAGTGCCCCCCGAGATGACTCAGATACGCAGTATTTT. Residues: CASSAPRDDSDTQYF.

This clone was seen only once. The chain links TRBV7-2 to TRBJ1-2; weak D call: TRBD1 (5 bases). V was cut by 1 base and J by 4 bases, with 16 bases left in between. The CDR3 is made up of 16 amino acids. Per the germline V gene, CDR1 is SGHTA and CDR2 is FQGNSA. The CDR3 loop reads CASSLVPYDRFYGYTF. CDR3 in DNA: TGTGCCAGCAGCTTAGTACCCTACGACAGATTCTATGGCTACACCTTC.

This chain uses TRBV10-3 with TRBJ1-5; tentatively, D is TRBD1 (6 bases). Germline CDR1 is ENHRY and CDR2 is SYGVKD. The CDR3 covers 14 residues. With 4 bases removed from V and 3 bases from J, the gap between germline ends came to 10 bases. The CDR3 DNA is TGTGCCATCAGTGCCCGGACAGACAATCAGCCCCAGCATTTT. Protein: CAISARTDNQPQHF.

The count of this clone is one. The V gene is TRBV5-5, the J gene TRBJ1-1; TRBD1 matches 8 bases. CDR3 length: 15 residues. V dropped 0 bases and J dropped 5; count of bases not matched to a gene: 6. Germline V gene data show CDR1 as SGHKS and CDR2 as YYEKEE (reference sequence). The CDR3 here is CASSLEGRGRTEAFF. CDR3 coding DNA: TGTGCCAGCAGCTTGGAGGGCAGGGGGCGGACTGAAGCTTTCTTT.

V usage is TRBV5-8 and J usage is TRBJ1-2; TRBD1 matches at 7 bases. CDR1 SGHTS and CDR2 YDEGEE come from the germline V gene. The CDR3 has 15 amino acids. V was clipped by 4 bases and J by 3 bases; unmatched bases: 9. DNA for the CDR3: TGTGCCAGCAGCAACGTAGGGACAGTCTACTATGGCTACACCTTC. Amino acids: CASSNVGTVYYGYTF.

This clone occurred once. This chain uses TRBV6-5 with TRBJ2-4; possibly TRBD2 for D (5 bases). The CDR3 sequence is 11 residues long. Trimming removed 8 bases at V and 9 bases at J, with 11 bases between. Germline CDR1 is MNHEY and CDR2 is SVGAGI. The CDR3 bases are TGTGCCAGCGCCCATGGGAGCATTCAGTACTTC. It yields the protein CASAHGSIQYF.

Here the CDR3 DNA reads TGTGCCAGCACTCAAGGGGTATTCTCCTACAATGAGCAGTTCTTC. It translates to CASTQGVFSYNEQFF. The chain is built from TRBV9 and TRBJ2-1, with D possibly TRBD1 on 5 matching bases. This CDR3 contains 15 residues. Per the germline V gene, CDR1 is SGDLS and CDR2 is YYNGEE. V was pared by 6 bases and J by 0 bases, with 13 bases between. The full variable domain, with the rest looked up from reference TRBV9 and TRBJ2-1, is DSGVTQTPKHLITATGQRVTLRCSPRSGDLSVYWYQQSLDQGLQFLIQYYNGEERAKGNILERFSAQQFPDLHSELNLSSLELGDSALYFCASTQGVFSYNEQFFGPGTRLTVL.

V usage is TRBV30 and J usage is TRBJ2-1, with TRBD2 identical over 8 bases. The germline CDR1 and CDR2 sequences are GTSNPN and SVGIG (reference sequence). With 0 bases clipped from V and 4 bases from J, the junction kept 11 bases outside the gene matches. The CDR3 has 17 amino acids. The CDR3 here is CAWSVRMGSGAYNEQFF. CDR3 DNA sequence: TGTGCCTGGAGTGTACGGATGGGTAGCGGGGCTTACAATGAGCAGTTCTTC.

This chain joins TRBV2 and TRBJ2-7; the D gene is possibly TRBD2 (7 bases). CDR3 length: 13 amino acids. The germline V gene has CDR1 SNHLY and CDR2 FYNNEI. Trimming left V 7 bases short and J 2 bases short, with 12 bases between. The CDR3 loop reads CASTPGGPYEQYV. As DNA, the CDR3 is TGTGCCAGCACTCCCGGGGGGCCCTACGAGCAGTACGTC.

This chain links TRBV7-9 with TRBJ1-5, with 9 bases lining up with TRBD1. Germline CDR1 reads SEHNR; CDR2 reads FQNEAQ (reference sequence). The CDR3 consists of 15 residues. V lost 5 bases and J lost 6; bases outside the gene matches: 8. The DNA for the CDR3 is TGTGCCAGCAGCGGACCGGGACAGGGTGCTCAGCCCCAGCATTTT. Its translation is CASSGPGQGAQPQHF.

This chain links TRBV4-3 with TRBJ2-3; TRBD2 is a possible D gene (5 bases). With 1 base removed from V and 6 bases from J, the gap between germline ends came to 17 bases. CDR1 is LGHNA, CDR2 YSLEER, per germline. The CDR3 has 16 amino acids. The CDR3 region is CASSQGSRERPDTQYF. The DNA for the CDR3 is TGCGCCAGCAGCCAAGGTTCCCGGGAAAGGCCCGATACGCAGTATTTT.

The chain couples TRBV5-6 to TRBJ2-3; the D gene is possibly TRBD2 (6 bases). This CDR3 has 15 amino acids. The germline gives CDR1 SGHDT, CDR2 YYEEEE. V was cut by 5 bases and J by 4 bases, with 17 bases left in between. The CDR3 protein is CASSFGTPSPDTQYF. CDR3 nucleotide sequence: TGTGCCAGCAGTTTCGGGACTCCGTCGCCAGATACGCAGTATTTT.

The CDR3 nucleotides are TGTGCCAGCAGCTTAGACCAGGGAAGTCAGCCCCAGCATTTT. This translates into CASSLDQGSQPQHF. This chain uses TRBV7-8 with TRBJ1-5, with a weak D call TRBD1 (5 bases). V was trimmed by 1 base and J by 6 bases, leaving 10 bases between them. The germline V gene encodes CDR1 SGHVS and CDR2 FQNEAQ. The CDR3 covers 14 residues.

CDR3 in amino acids: CASSDPGVSNEQFF. Written as DNA, the CDR3 is TGTGCCAGCAGTGATCCGGGGGTTTCGAATGAGCAGTTCTTC. The V and J genes are TRBV2 and TRBJ2-1, with D maybe TRBD2 (6 bases). The germline V and J ends were trimmed by 3 bases and 7 bases, with 13 bases remaining between them. Germline lookup yields CDR1 SNHLY and CDR2 FYNNEI. The CDR3 is 14 amino acids.

The CDR3 DNA is TGTGCCAGCAGCTTGGAGGTAACTATTTACGAGCAGTACTTC. Its translation: CASSLEVTIYEQYF. V and J are TRBV5-5 and TRBJ2-7; D ambiguous. Germline CDR1 and CDR2: SGHKS and YYEKEE (reference sequence). This CDR3 region has 14 residues. Trimming shortened V by 0 bases and J by 4 bases, and 11 bases separated the two germline ends.

Note on this clone: Within the sample, other DNA sequences also encode this same CDR3. This chain uses TRBV12-3 or TRBV12-4 with TRBJ1-1, with TRBD1 identical over 7 bases. V was clipped by 8 bases and J by 4 bases; unmatched bases: 7. CDR3 length: 13 residues. The CDR3 DNA is TGTGCCAGCTCCGGGCAGGGGGGCACTGAAGCTTTCTTT. Amino acid sequence: CASSGQGGTEAFF.

DNA of the CDR3: TGTGCCAGCAGGGCACAGGAGAACACTGAAGCTTTCTTT. Amino acid sequence: CASRAQENTEAFF. V gene TRBV27 combines with J gene TRBJ1-1; D is perhaps TRBD1 (5 bases). The germline V gene encodes CDR1 MNHEY and CDR2 SMNVEV (reference sequence). V lost 6 bases, J lost 1 base, and 9 bases lay in between. The CDR3 runs to 13 residues.